The rows below give T cell receptor beta chains drawn from one sample of a study of vaccination effects on CD4 cells after COVID-19. Using immunoSEQ multiplex PCR, the repertoire was profiled, and TCRdb retains in-frame clones only, with some absent. The top ten hold more than 3.5% of the sample, which has fewer than 75,000 clones, about four fifths seen once. No antigen has been assigned to these receptors. The specimen comprised CD4+ T cells from PBMCs cultured without peptide, sampled after COVID-19 vaccination. The source is a human donor who received a COVID-19 vaccine. The CDR3 runs from the conserved cysteine through the conserved F or W. The D gene is left open where the match is weak. Clone size is given for some rows only: seen once, a few or many times, or a class if the clone is expanded.

D,size,J,V,CDR3,DNA
TRBD2,.,TRBJ2-7,TRBV28,CASRASGSIYEQYF,TGTGCCAGCAGGGCTAGCGGGTCGATCTACGAGCAGTACTTC
TRBD1,.,TRBJ1-1,TRBV6-5,CASRETGDTEAFF,TGTGCCAGCAGAGAGACAGGGGACACTGAAGCTTTCTTT
TRBD1,few,TRBJ1-6,TRBV7-8,CASSLTSRGQINSPLHF,TGTGCCAGCAGCTTAACTTCTAGGGGACAGATTAATTCACCCCTCCACTTT
TRBD1,.,TRBJ1-5,TRBV2,CASSGQGAGNQPQHF,TGTGCCAGCAGTGGGCAGGGGGCCGGCAATCAGCCCCAGCATTTT
TRBD1,.,TRBJ1-2,TRBV2,CAGGQGLVYTF,TGTGCCGGGGGACAGGGGTTGGTCTACACCTTC
.,few,TRBJ1-6,TRBV6-5,CASSREEGIYSPLHF,TGTGCCAGCAGTAGAGAAGAAGGGATCTATTCACCCCTCCACTTT
.,.,TRBJ1-5,TRBV3-1/TRBV3-2,CASSQVRDQPQHF,TGTGCCAGCAGCCAAGTAAGAGATCAGCCCCAGCATTTT
.,.,TRBJ2-7,TRBV5-6,CASSLQVYEQYF,TGTGCCAGCAGCTTACAGGTCTACGAGCAGTACTTC
.,.,TRBJ1-1,TRBV6-4,CASSDREYTEAFF,TGTGCCAGCAGTGACCGGGAATACACTGAAGCTTTCTTT
TRBD2,.,TRBJ2-7,TRBV7-2,CASSNRLAGGPGHEQYF,TGTGCCAGCAGCAACAGACTAGCGGGAGGGCCGGGCCACGAGCAGTACTTC
.,.,TRBJ2-1,TRBV7-9,CASSRGSTKSNEQFF,TGTGCCAGCAGCCGTGGATCTACTAAGAGCAATGAGCAGTTCTTC
.,.,TRBJ1-5,TRBV12-3/TRBV12-4,CASSFVGQPQHF,TGTGCCAGCAGTTTTGTAGGACAGCCCCAGCATTTT
.,.,TRBJ1-2,TRBV27,CASRPSWNSGGYTF,TGTGCCAGCAGGCCGTCCTGGAATAGTGGGGGCTACACCTTC
TRBD1,.,TRBJ1-5,TRBV5-1,CASSLAGAGGQPQHF,TGCGCCAGCAGCTTGGCAGGGGCAGGGGGTCAGCCCCAGCATTTT
.,few,TRBJ1-2,TRBV19,CASSEIDYGYTF,TGTGCCAGTAGCGAAATTGACTATGGCTACACCTTC
.,.,TRBJ1-2,TRBV5-1,CASSLALRSNYGYTF,TGCGCCAGCAGCTTGGCCCTTAGATCGAACTATGGCTACACCTTC
TRBD1,once,TRBJ2-7,TRBV5-5,CASSLALLDRSHEQYF,TGTGCCAGCAGCTTGGCCTTGCTGGACAGGAGCCACGAGCAGTACTTC
.,once,TRBJ2-7,TRBV28,CASSLSTRGKQYF,TGTGCCAGCAGTTTATCTACGAGGGGTAAACAGTACTTC
.,.,TRBJ1-1,TRBV19,CASSTRRTRPNTEAFF,TGTGCCAGTAGTACTCGTCGAACAAGACCGAACACTGAAGCTTTCTTT
.,.,TRBJ2-2,TRBV28,CASSFTLGTYNTGELFF,TGTGCCAGCAGTTTTACTTTAGGGACTTATAACACCGGGGAGCTGTTTTTT
.,once,TRBJ2-7,TRBV28,CASSFTVLSYEQYF,TGTGCCAGCAGTTTTACGGTCCTGTCCTACGAGCAGTACTTC
TRBD1,.,TRBJ1-5,TRBV19,CASSLGQLGPQHF,TGTGCCAGTAGCCTGGGACAGTTGGGGCCCCAGCATTTT
TRBD2,.,TRBJ2-2,TRBV5-1,CASSLAGGHDTGELFF,TGCGCCAGCAGCTTGGCGGGGGGGCATGACACCGGGGAGCTGTTTTTT
TRBD2,once,TRBJ2-5,TRBV6-5,CASSGTTRGTQYF,TGTGCCAGCAGCGGGACTACCCGTGGGACCCAGTACTTC
.,.,TRBJ2-3,TRBV12-3/TRBV12-4,CASRSTDTQYF,TGTGCCAGCAGAAGCACAGATACGCAGTATTTT
TRBD1,.,TRBJ1-1,TRBV14,CASSRAQGVTEAFF,TGTGCCAGCAGCCGAGCACAGGGGGTCACTGAAGCTTTCTTT
TRBD1,once,TRBJ2-1,TRBV5-1,CASLRGQGSYNEQFF,TGCGCCAGCCTCAGGGGGCAAGGTTCCTACAATGAGCAGTTCTTC
.,.,TRBJ1-2,TRBV19,CASKEVGPTNYGYTF,TGTGCCAGTAAGGAAGTGGGCCCTACTAACTATGGCTACACCTTC
TRBD1,.,TRBJ1-2,TRBV12-3/TRBV12-4,CASSPYDRGGYTF,TGTGCCAGCAGTCCCTACGACAGGGGCGGCTACACCTTC
TRBD2,.,TRBJ2-7,TRBV7-2,CASSLDVWRGGVEQYF,TGTGCCAGCAGCTTAGATGTTTGGCGGGGGGGCGTCGAGCAGTACTTC
TRBD2,.,TRBJ2-3,TRBV5-1,CASSSVGLAGGRDTQYF,TGCGCCAGCTCTTCTGTGGGACTAGCGGGAGGAAGGGATACGCAGTATTTT
TRBD2,few,TRBJ2-2,TRBV5-1,CASSLGLAGGPLELFF,TGCGCCAGCAGCTTGGGACTAGCGGGGGGGCCCTTGGAGCTGTTTTTT
TRBD2,.,TRBJ2-1,TRBV5-1,CASSWSPSGGAPFF,TGCGCCAGCAGCTGGAGCCCTAGCGGGGGGGCCCCGTTCTTC
TRBD1,.,TRBJ2-7,TRBV5-1,CASSPTGTVYEQYF,TGCGCCAGCAGCCCCACCGGGACAGTTTACGAGCAGTACTTC
TRBD1,.,TRBJ1-5,TRBV2,CASSVVAGGKPQHF,TGTGCCAGCAGTGTAGTGGCAGGGGGTAAGCCCCAGCATTTT
TRBD1,.,TRBJ2-6,TRBV27,CASSFRTGGAGANVLTF,TGTGCCAGCAGTTTTAGGACAGGGGGCGCTGGGGCCAACGTCCTGACTTTC
TRBD1,.,TRBJ1-1,TRBV5-4,CASSSYRTGGSTEAFF,TGTGCCAGCAGCAGCTATCGGACAGGCGGGAGCACTGAAGCTTTCTTT
TRBD1,.,TRBJ2-1,TRBV4-3,CASSPAGQGNEQFF,TGCGCCAGCAGCCCGGCGGGACAGGGAAATGAGCAGTTCTTC
.,.,TRBJ1-2,TRBV5-8,CASSLPQGIDGYTF,TGTGCCAGCAGCCTTCCCCAGGGGATTGATGGCTACACCTTC
.,.,TRBJ2-1,TRBV11-2,CASSLEGQGGGNEQFF,TGTGCCAGCAGCTTAGAGGGCCAAGGGGGGGGCAATGAGCAGTTCTTC
.,.,TRBJ2-7,TRBV7-2,CASSLGGVSYEQYF,TGTGCCAGCAGCTTAGGAGGGGTCAGCTACGAGCAGTACTTC